This paragraph covers one T cell receptor (beta chain) sequence. The TCR beta repertoire was assessed by survey-level immunoSEQ sequencing. Produced via immunoSEQ multiplex PCR; TCRdb's table is partial and in-frame only. The repertoire holds under 90,000 clones, with 85% to 95% as singletons. The CDR3 is 15 residues long. The germline CDR1 and CDR2 sequences are SGHDT and YYEEEE. Unmatched junction bases numbered 9, after V lost 1 base and J lost 9 bases. The chain employs TRBV5-6 and TRBJ2-1; the match to TRBD1 covers 8 bases. The source is a man aged 40-49 years with rheumatoid arthritis. The sample consisted of PBMCs. CDR3 coding DNA: TGTGCCAGCAGCTTGAGGCGGGACAGGTCGACTGAGCAGTTCTTC. Translating gives CASSLRRDRSTEQFF.